The 16 T cell receptor beta chains reported below all come from one sample, sequenced in a study of blood T cells in healthy people across ages. Combining a sample-barcoded 5' primer with a J-beta primer mix, a second PCR ran for 7 to 11 cycles. TCRdb reprocessed the 5' RACE reads with MiXCR, giving one entry per CDR3 protein. The data show around 1,000,000 distinct CDR3 sequences, with less than 25% seen just once and 0.65% to 0.95% held by the top ten. These sequences were also reported in another study, on T cells of mothers and their children.

Sequenced: blood. Receptor source: a girl aged 2-9 years in good health.

This clonotype was seen a few times. The chain links TRBV4-3 to TRBJ2-1, with a tentative D call TRBD2 (5 bases). Between the trimmed V and J ends, which lost 4 bases and 5 bases, there was a span of 15 bases. Germline CDR1 and CDR2: LGHNA and YSLEER. There are 15 residues in the CDR3. Here the CDR3 reads CASSPKSGLNNEQFF. The CDR3 DNA is TGCGCCAGCAGCCCGAAATCAGGACTGAACAATGAGCAGTTCTTC.

The J gene is TRBJ1-1, the V gene TRBV7-9; D is undetermined. Germline lookup yields CDR1 SEHNR and CDR2 FQNEAQ (reference sequence). This CDR3 region has 13 residues. The ends were cut back, 1 base at V and 10 bases at J, with 13 bases in the middle. The CDR3 DNA reads as TGTGCCAGCAGCTTAGATTCTCCCGGTGGAGCTTTCTTT. Residues: CASSLDSPGGAFF.

This clonotype was seen a handful of times. This rearrangement joins TRBV29-1 to TRBJ2-7, with D uncertain. The ends were cut back, 1 base at V and 5 bases at J, with 12 bases in the middle. CDR1 is SQVTM and CDR2 is ANQGSEA in the germline V gene. The length of the CDR3 is 13 residues. The CDR3 loop is CSVEGGGLNEQYF. In DNA, the CDR3 is TGCAGCGTTGAAGGGGGTGGATTGAACGAGCAGTACTTC.

This clonotype was observed a handful of times. CDR3 residues: CASSYGFVREQYF. CDR3 nucleotide sequence: TGTGCCAGCAGTTACGGTTTTGTCCGGGAGCAGTACTTC. The rearrangement links TRBV6-5 to TRBJ2-7; D gene ambiguous. Germline V gives CDR1 MNHEY, CDR2 SVGAGI. Trimming removed 2 bases at V and 7 bases at J, with 12 bases between. This CDR3 comprises 13 residues.

This clonotype was seen more than once but under ten times. The CDR3 nucleotides read TGTGCCAGCAGTTACTCCCTATCGACCGACAGATATGGCTACACCTTC. Encoded protein: CASSYSLSTDRYGYTF. This chain links TRBV6-5 with TRBJ1-2, with a tentative D call TRBD1 (5 bases). Germline CDR1 is MNHEY and CDR2 is SVGAGI. Trimming removed 0 bases from V and 5 bases from J, with 16 bases in between. The length of the CDR3 is 16 residues.

This sequence joins TRBV21-1 and TRBJ1-2. TRBV21-1 is a pseudogene segment. The CDR3 consists of 15 residues. The CDR3 DNA reads as TGTGCCAGCAGCGCCGCCAGAGCCTCTAACTATGGCTACACCTTC. This translates into CASSAARASNYGYTF.

This clonotype was seen ten or more times. The V gene is TRBV4-3, the J gene TRBJ2-7; D remains unclear. Germline lookup yields CDR1 LGHNA and CDR2 YSLEER. The V gene lost 6 bases and the J gene lost 1 base, with 13 bases spanning the gap. The CDR3 runs to 14 residues. CDR3 bases: TGCGCCAGCAGTAGTGCAAGTGGATCCTACGAGCAGTACTTC. It yields the protein CASSSASGSYEQYF.

The chain links TRBV7-9 to TRBJ2-1; 10 positions match TRBD2. V lost 5 bases to trimming and J lost 1 base; unmatched junction nucleotides: 8. CDR3 size: 17 residues. Germline V gene data show CDR1 as SEHNR and CDR2 as FQNEAQ (reference sequence). The CDR3 sequence: CASSPRTSGVSYNEQFF. As DNA, the CDR3 is TGTGCCAGCAGCCCCCGGACTAGCGGAGTATCCTACAATGAGCAGTTCTTC.

The sample holds a few counts of this clonotype. V usage is TRBV18 and J usage is TRBJ1-1; TRBD1 might be the D (5 bases). Germline-derived CDR1 and CDR2 are KGHSH and LQKENI. The length of the CDR3 is 15 residues. V lost 7 bases and J 1 base, leaving 16 bases between the germline ends. The CDR3: CASLKTRGENTEAFF. CDR3 bases: TGTGCCAGCTTAAAGACCCGAGGGGAGAACACTGAAGCTTTCTTT.

This clonotype appeared once. The rearrangement joins TRBV12-3 or TRBV12-4 to TRBJ2-2, with 11 bases matching TRBD1. Trimming took 5 bases from V and 6 from J; bases not matched to a gene: 14. The CDR3 consists of 18 residues. The CDR3 reads CASSPWAPGQGEAGELFF. Here the CDR3 DNA reads TGTGCCAGCAGTCCCTGGGCCCCGGGACAGGGGGAAGCCGGGGAGCTGTTTTTT.

This chain connects TRBV6-6 to TRBJ2-7; either TRBD1 or TRBD2 may supply D (6 bases each). The DNA end is more similar to TRBJ2-5, so the J call may be wrong. Germline V CDR1 and CDR2: MNHNY, SVGAGI (reference sequence). The length of the CDR3 is 15 residues. CDR3 DNA sequence: TGTGCCAGCTCCAGACCGGGGGCCTTCCAAGAGACCCAGTACTTC. Translation: CASSRPGAFQETQYF.

Turning to this clonotype: A much larger clone lies a single base off, so this may be a read error. The CDR3 carries no conserved terminal phenylalanine or tryptophan, so it likely arises from a read error. This chain links TRBV6-2 or TRBV6-3 with TRBJ2-1; 8 nucleotides align to TRBD1. V lost 6 bases, J lost 6 bases, and 10 bases stayed unmatched. Germline assignment: CDR1 MNHEY and CDR2 SVGEGT. The CDR3 consists of 15 residues. In DNA, the CDR3 is TGTGCCAGCAGCGCGACAGGGGACCAAGTCAATGAGCAGTTCTTG. This encodes CASSATGDQVNEQFL.

As for this clonotype: As the CDR3 is not closed by the conserved phenylalanine or tryptophan, this likely results from a read error. The V and J genes are TRBV27 and TRBJ1-6; D is uncertain. This CDR3 is 14 amino acids long. The germline gives CDR1 MNHEY, CDR2 SMNVEV (reference sequence). The ends were cut back, 6 bases at V and 7 bases at J, with 13 bases in the middle. CDR3: CASRPGLPNSPLHY. The DNA of the CDR3 is TGTGCCAGCAGACCTGGACTGCCAAATTCACCCCTCCACTAT.

The chain links TRBV6-5 to TRBJ2-3, with 10 bases identical to TRBD2. The CDR3 is 20 residues long. Germline CDR1 and CDR2: MNHEY and SVGAGI. V lost 0 bases and J lost 0; bases outside the gene matches: 12. CDR3 nucleotides: TGTGCCAGCAGTTACTCATTAGCGGGAGGTGTAGCGGGTAGCACAGATACGCAGTATTTT. Translated, it gives CASSYSLAGGVAGSTDTQYF.

The genes are TRBV12-3 or TRBV12-4 and TRBJ2-6; the D is unclear. The CDR3 totals 14 residues. The V end lost 7 bases, the J end lost 0 bases, and 7 bases lay between the germline ends. CDR3 in amino acids: CASNGNSGANVLTF. The CDR3 nucleotides are TGTGCCAGCAACGGCAACTCTGGGGCCAACGTCCTGACTTTC.

V and J are TRBV7-2 and TRBJ2-5; 8 nucleotides match TRBD2. V lost 5 bases, J lost 4 bases, and 12 bases stayed unmatched. The germline gives CDR1 SGHTA, CDR2 FQGNSA. There are 16 residues in the CDR3. The DNA of the CDR3 is TGTGCCAGCAGCCCTAAAGCGGGGGCCATCGGAGAGACCCAGTACTTC. Its translation is CASSPKAGAIGETQYF.